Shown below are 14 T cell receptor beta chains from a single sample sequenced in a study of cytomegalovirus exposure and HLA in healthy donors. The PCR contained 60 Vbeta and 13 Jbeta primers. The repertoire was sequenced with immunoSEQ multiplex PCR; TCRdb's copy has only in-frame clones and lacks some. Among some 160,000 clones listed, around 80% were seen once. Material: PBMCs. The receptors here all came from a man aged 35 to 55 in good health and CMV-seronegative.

The CDR3 DNA is TGTGCCAGCAGCTTAAAAGGGTCGACTAGCGGGAAGAGCTCCTACAATGAGCAGTTCTTC. As protein: CASSLKGSTSGKSSYNEQFF. The chain carries TRBV7-3 and TRBJ2-1; TRBD2 aligns across 11 bases. Germline V gives CDR1 SGHTA, CDR2 FQGTGA. V was pared by 1 base and J by 0 bases, with 11 bases of the junction left unmatched. The CDR3 is 20 amino acids.

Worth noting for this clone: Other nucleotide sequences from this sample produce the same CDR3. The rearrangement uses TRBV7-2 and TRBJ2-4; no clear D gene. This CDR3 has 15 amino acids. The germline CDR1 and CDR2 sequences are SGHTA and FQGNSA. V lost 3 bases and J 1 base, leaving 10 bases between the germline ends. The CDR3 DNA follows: TGTGCCAGCAGCTTCGGCGGCCAGGCCAAAAACATTCAGTACTTC. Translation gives CASSFGGQAKNIQYF. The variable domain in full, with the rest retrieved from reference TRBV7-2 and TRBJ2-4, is GAGVSQSPSNKVTEKGKDVELRCDPISGHTALYWYRQSLGQGLEFLIYFQGNSAPDKSGLPSDRFSAERTGGSVSTLTIQRTQQEDSAVYLCASSFGGQAKNIQYFGAGTRLSVL.

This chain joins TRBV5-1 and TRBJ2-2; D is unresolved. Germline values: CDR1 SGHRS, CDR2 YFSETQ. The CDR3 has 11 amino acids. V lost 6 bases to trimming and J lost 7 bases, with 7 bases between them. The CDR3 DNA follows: TGCGCCAGCACCCCGGGCGGGGAGCTGTTTTTT. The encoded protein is CASTPGGELFF.

The CDR3 here is CSAREKGGYTF. DNA of the CDR3: TGCAGCGCCAGGGAAAAGGGTGGCTACACCTTC. The chain combines TRBV29-1 with TRBJ1-2; D may be TRBD1 (5 bases). The germline V gene encodes CDR1 SQVTM and CDR2 ANQGSEA. The V end lost 7 bases, the J end lost 7 bases, and 13 bases lay between the germline ends. The CDR3 is 11 residues long.

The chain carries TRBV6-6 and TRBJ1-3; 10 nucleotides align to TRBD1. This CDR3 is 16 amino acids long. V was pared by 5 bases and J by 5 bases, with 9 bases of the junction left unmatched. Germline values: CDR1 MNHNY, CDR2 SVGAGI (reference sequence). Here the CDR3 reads CASSPTGTGARNTIYF. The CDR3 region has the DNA TGTGCCAGCAGTCCGACCGGGACAGGGGCTAGAAACACCATATATTTT.

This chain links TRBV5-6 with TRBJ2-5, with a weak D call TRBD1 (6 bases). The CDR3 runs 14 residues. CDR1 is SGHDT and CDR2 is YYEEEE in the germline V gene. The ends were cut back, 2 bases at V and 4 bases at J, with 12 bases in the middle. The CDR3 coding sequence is TGTGCCAGCAGCTTTGGCTCCAGGGGAGAGACCCAGTACTTC. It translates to CASSFGSRGETQYF.

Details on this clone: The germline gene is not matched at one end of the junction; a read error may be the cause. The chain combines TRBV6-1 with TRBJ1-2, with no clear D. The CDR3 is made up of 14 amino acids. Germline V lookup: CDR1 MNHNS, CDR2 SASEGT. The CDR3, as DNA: TGTGCCAGCAGGCTACTTTTGCCCAACTATGGCCACACCTTC. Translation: CASRLLLPNYGHTF.

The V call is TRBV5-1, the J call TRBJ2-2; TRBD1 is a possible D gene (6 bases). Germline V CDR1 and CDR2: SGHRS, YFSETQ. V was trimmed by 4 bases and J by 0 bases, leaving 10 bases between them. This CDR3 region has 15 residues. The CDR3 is CASSQQGTNTGELFF. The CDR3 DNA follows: TGCGCCAGCAGCCAGCAGGGGACGAACACCGGGGAGCTGTTTTTT.

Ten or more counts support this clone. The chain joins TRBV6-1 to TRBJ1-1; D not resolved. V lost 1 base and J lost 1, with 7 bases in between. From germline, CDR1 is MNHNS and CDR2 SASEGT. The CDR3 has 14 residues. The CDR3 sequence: CASSEVRGNTEAFF. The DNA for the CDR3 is TGTGCCAGCAGTGAAGTACGGGGGAACACTGAAGCTTTCTTT.

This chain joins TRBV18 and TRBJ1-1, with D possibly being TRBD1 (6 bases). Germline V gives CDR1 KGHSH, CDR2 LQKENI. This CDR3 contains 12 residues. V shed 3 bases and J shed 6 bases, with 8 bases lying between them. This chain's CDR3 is CASSPGAAEAFF. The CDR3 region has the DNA TGTGCCAGCTCACCGGGGGCTGCTGAAGCTTTCTTT. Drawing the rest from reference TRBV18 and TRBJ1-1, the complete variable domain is NAGVMQNPRHLVRRRGQEARLRCSPMKGHSHVYWYRQLPEEGLKFMVYLQKENIIDESGMPKERFSAEFPKEGPSILRIQQVVRGDSAAYFCASSPGAAEAFFGQGTRLTVV.

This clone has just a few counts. This CDR3 is CAIRGIQYEQYF. DNA for the CDR3: TGTGCCATCCGCGGAATTCAATACGAGCAGTACTTC. The chain links TRBV10-3 to TRBJ2-7; D remains unclear. The V end lost 8 bases, the J end lost 4 bases, and 12 bases lay between the germline ends. The CDR3 totals 12 residues. CDR1 is ENHRY, CDR2 SYGVKD, per germline.

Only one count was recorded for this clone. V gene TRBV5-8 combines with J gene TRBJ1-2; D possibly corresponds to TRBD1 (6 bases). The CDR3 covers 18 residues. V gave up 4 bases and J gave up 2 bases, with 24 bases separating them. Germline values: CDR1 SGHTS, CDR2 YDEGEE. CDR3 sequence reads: CASSNSWDYGGRNYGYTF. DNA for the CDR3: TGTGCCAGCAGCAATTCCTGGGATTACGGGGGGCGCAACTATGGCTACACCTTC.

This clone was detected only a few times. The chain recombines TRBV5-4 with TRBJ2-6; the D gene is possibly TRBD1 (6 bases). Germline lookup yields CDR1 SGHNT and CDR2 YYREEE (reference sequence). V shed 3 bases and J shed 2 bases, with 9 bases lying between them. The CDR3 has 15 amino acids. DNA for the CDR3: TGTGCCAGCAGCTCACAGGGAGCTGGGGCCAACGTCCTGACTTTC. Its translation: CASSSQGAGANVLTF.

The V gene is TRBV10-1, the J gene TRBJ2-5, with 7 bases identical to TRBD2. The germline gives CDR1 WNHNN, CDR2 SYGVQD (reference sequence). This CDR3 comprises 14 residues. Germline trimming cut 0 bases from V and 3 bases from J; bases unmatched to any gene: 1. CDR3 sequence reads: CASSESLAEETQYF. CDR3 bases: TGCGCCAGCAGTGAGTCCCTAGCGGAAGAGACCCAGTACTTC.